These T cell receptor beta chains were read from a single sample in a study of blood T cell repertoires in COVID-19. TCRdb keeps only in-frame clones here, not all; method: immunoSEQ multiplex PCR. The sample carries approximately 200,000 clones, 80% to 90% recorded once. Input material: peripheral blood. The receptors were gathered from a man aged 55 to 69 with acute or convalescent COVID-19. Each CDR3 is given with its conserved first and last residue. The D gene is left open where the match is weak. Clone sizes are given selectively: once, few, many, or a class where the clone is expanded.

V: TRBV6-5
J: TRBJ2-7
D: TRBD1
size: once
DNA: TGTGCCAGCAGTAACCCAGGGGGTCCCCCCTACGAGCAGTACTTC
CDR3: CASSNPGGPPYEQYF

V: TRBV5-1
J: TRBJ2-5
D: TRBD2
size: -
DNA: TGCCCCCGCATCGCGGGGGGGGGCCTGGAGACCCAGTACTTC
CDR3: CPRIAGGGLETQYF

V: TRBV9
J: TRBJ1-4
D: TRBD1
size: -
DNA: TGTGCCAGCAGCCCGGGACAGGGGGCTGAAAAACTGTTTTTT
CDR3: CASSPGQGAEKLFF

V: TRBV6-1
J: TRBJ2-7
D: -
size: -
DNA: TGTGCCAGCAGTGAAAGCCAGGGTGACAGCGCCTACGAGCAGTACTTC
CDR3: CASSESQGDSAYEQYF

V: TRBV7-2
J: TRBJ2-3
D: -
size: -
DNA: TGTGCCAGCAGCTTAAACGCGGGACTGACGGGGGATACGCAGTATTTT
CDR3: CASSLNAGLTGDTQYF

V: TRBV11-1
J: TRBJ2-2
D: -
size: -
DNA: TGTGCCAGCAGTCTGCGTGGAGGCACCGGGGAGCTGTTTTTT
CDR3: CASSLRGGTGELFF

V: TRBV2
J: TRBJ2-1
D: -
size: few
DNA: TGTGCCAGCAGTTTACTACGCGAGAATGAGCAGTTCTTC
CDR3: CASSLLRENEQFF

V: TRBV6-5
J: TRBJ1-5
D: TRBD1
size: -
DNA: TGTGCCAGCAACCTCGGGACAGAGGGGATTCAGCCCCAGCATTTT
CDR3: CASNLGTEGIQPQHF

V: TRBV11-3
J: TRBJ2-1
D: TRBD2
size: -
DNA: TGTGCCAGCAGCTTAGGACTAGCGTCCTACAATGAGCAGTTCTTC
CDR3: CASSLGLASYNEQFF

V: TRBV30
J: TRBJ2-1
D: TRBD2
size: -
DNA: TGTGCCTGGACTAGCGGGAACTACAATGAGCAGTTCTTC
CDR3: CAWTSGNYNEQFF

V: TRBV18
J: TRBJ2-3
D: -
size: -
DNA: TGTGCCAGCTCAACGGCAGGGATGAATACGCAGTATTTT
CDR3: CASSTAGMNTQYF

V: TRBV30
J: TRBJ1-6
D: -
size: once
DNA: TGCGGTGGCTTTGGATCGGGTTATAATTCACCCCTCCACTTT
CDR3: CGGFGSGYNSPLHF

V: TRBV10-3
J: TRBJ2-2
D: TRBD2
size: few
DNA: TGTGCCATCACCCGTGGGCGGGAGGCCGGGGAGCTGTTTTTT
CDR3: CAITRGREAGELFF

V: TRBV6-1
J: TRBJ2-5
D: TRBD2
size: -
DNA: TGTGCCAGCAGTGGCTCCGGGACTAGCGGGAGAAGAGGTGAGACCCAGTACTTC
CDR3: CASSGSGTSGRRGETQYF

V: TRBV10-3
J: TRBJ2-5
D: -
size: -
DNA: TGTGCCATCAGTGATGGCGGGATGGCCCAAGAGACCCAGTACTTC
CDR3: CAISDGGMAQETQYF

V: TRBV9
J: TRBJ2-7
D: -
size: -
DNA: TGTGCCAGCAGCGTGGGGGGTTCATCCTACGAGCAGTACTTC
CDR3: CASSVGGSSYEQYF

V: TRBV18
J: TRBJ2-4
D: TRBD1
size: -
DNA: TGTGCCAGCTCACCGGGACAGGAGGTTCAGTACTTC
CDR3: CASSPGQEVQYF

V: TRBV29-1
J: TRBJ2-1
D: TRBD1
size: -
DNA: TGCAGCGGCGATGGGGACAGCCGCTACAATGAGCAGTTCTTC
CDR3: CSGDGDSRYNEQFF

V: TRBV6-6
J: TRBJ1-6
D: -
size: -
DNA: TGTGCCAGCAGTTACAAACAGTCTTATAATTCACCCCTCCACTTT
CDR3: CASSYKQSYNSPLHF

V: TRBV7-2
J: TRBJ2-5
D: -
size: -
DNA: TGTGCCAGCAGCTTAGCTGGCGGTGGAGTAGAGACCCAGTACTTC
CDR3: CASSLAGGGVETQYF

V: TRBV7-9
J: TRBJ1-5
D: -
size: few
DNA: TGTGCCAGCAGCCTAGAGGGGGTGGGGCAGCCCCAGCATTTT
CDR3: CASSLEGVGQPQHF

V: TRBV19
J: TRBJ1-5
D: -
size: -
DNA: TGTGCCAGTAGTATATCACGGAGAAACAATCAGCCCCAGCATTTT
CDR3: CASSISRRNNQPQHF

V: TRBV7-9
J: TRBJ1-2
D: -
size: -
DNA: TGTGCCAGCAGCATCTCATTCTCAGGGTTTGGTGGCTACACCTTC
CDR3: CASSISFSGFGGYTF

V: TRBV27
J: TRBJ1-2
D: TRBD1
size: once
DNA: TGTGCCAGCAGTGCGGGACAGGGATTTGTTGGCTACACCTTC
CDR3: CASSAGQGFVGYTF

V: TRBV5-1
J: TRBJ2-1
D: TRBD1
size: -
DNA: TGCGCCAGCAGCTTATCATCATACAGGGGGAATGAGCAGTTCTTC
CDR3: CASSLSSYRGNEQFF

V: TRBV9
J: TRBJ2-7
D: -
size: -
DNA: TGTGCCAGCAGCGTAGTCGGGGACTCCTACGAGCAGTACTTC
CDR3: CASSVVGDSYEQYF

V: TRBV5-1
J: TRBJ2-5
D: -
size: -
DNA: TGCGCCAGCAGCTTGCCACAGGGCGGCCAGGGGGGCCAGTACTTC
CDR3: CASSLPQGGQGGQYF

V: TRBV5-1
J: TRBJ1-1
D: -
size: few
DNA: TGCGCCAGCAGCTTGAGAGGAGGAGGGAACACTGAAGCTTTCTTT
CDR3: CASSLRGGGNTEAFF

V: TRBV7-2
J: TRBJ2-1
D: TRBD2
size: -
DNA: TGTGCCAGCAGCTTAGAGGGGACTAGCTCCCGAGAGCAGTTCTTC
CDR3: CASSLEGTSSREQFF

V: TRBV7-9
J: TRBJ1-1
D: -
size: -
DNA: TGTGCCAGCAGCTTCGGGAGAGGGACCCCCGTGGCGGCTTTCTTT
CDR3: CASSFGRGTPVAAFF

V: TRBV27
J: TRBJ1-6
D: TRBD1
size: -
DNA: TGTGCCAGCAGTTTATCGAACAGGGGCGGTAATTCACCCCTCCACTTT
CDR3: CASSLSNRGGNSPLHF

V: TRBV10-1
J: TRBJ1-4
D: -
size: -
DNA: TGCGCCAAAGCGACAGCAACTAATGAAAAACTGTTTTTT
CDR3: CAKATATNEKLFF

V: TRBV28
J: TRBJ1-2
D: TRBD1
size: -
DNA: TGTGCCAGCAGTTTAGGGGACAGGGGCGCCTATGGCTACACCTTC
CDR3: CASSLGDRGAYGYTF

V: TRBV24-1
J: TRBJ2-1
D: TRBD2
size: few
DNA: TGTGCCACCAGTGATTCCGGGACTAGCGGGGCCGAGCAGTTCTTC
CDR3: CATSDSGTSGAEQFF

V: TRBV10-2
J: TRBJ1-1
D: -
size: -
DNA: TGCGCCAGCCGCGAGGGCGCGACCACTGAAGCTTTCTTT
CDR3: CASREGATTEAFF

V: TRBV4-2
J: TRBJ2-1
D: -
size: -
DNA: TGTGCCAGCAGCCAAGATAGGGGCCCGAACAATGAGCAGTTCTTC
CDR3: CASSQDRGPNNEQFF

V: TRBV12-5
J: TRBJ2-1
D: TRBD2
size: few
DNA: TGTGCTAGTGGTTTGAGGGTAGCGGGGGACCCCTACAATGAGCAGTTCTTC
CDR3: CASGLRVAGDPYNEQFF

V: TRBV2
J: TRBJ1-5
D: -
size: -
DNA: TGTGCCAGCGCGGGCCCCCGTCAGCCCCAGCATTTT
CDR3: CASAGPRQPQHF

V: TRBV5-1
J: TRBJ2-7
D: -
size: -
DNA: TGCGCCACCAAGGGCCTCGGGGACGAGCAGTACTTC
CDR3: CATKGLGDEQYF

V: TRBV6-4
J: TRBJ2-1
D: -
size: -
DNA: TGTGCCAGCAGTAGGTCAGGGTACAATGAGCAGTTCTTC
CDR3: CASSRSGYNEQFF

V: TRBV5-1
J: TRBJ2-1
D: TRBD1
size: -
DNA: TGCGCCAGCAGCTTGCCGGGGACAGGGGTCTACAATGAGCAGTTCTTC
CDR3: CASSLPGTGVYNEQFF